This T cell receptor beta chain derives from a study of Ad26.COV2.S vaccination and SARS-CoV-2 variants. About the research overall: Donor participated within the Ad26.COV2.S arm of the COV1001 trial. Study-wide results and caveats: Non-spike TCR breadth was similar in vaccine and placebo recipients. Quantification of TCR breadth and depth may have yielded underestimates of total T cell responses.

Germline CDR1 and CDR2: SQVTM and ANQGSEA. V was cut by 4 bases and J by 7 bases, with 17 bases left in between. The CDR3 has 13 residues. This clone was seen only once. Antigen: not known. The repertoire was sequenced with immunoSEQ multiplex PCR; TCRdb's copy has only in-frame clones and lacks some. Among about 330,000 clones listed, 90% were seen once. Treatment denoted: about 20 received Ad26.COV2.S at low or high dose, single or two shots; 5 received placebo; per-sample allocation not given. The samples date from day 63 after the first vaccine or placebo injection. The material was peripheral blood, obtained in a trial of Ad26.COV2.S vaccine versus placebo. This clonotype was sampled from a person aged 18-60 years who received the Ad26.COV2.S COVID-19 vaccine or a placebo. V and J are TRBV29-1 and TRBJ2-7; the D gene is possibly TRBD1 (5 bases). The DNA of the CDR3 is TGCAGCGTTGCCCGGGCAGGTCCAGGGGAGCAGTACTTC. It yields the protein CSVARAGPGEQYF.